The next 2 T cell receptor beta chains were all read from a single sample in a study of vaccination effects on CD4 cells after COVID-19 (dated by TCRdb to 2021 to 2024). Antigens for these TCRs are unknown. After less than 13 days of culture, CD4+ T cells were isolated with the EasySep CD4+ T cell isolation kit. Participants received two doses of either the BNT162b2 or the mRNA-1273 mRNA SARS-CoV-2 vaccine. The library was produced with the immunoSEQ multiplex PCR assay. TCRdb's version of the immuneACCESS table is confined to in-frame rearrangements and falls short of the full clone set. An unresolved V gene accounts for under half of the shortfall where checked; the remainder is of unknown origin. Here the sample has 42,000 or so clones; 65% to 80% occur a single time. Of the sample, roughly 9.7% is held by the ten largest clones. Sequencing was performed on CD4+ T cells from PBMCs cultured without peptide, taken after COVID-19 vaccination. These receptor sequences come from a human donor who received a COVID-19 vaccine.

The rearrangement joins TRBV19 to TRBJ1-6; 10 nucleotides agree with TRBD1. The CDR3 is 16 amino acids. Germline V gene lookup returns CDR1 LNHDA and CDR2 SQIVND (reference sequence). V was pared by 5 bases and J by 10 bases, with 11 bases of the junction left unmatched. In DNA form, the CDR3 reads TGTGCCAGTAGTGAAGTCCCGACAGGGGGCGGCTCACCCCTCCACTTT. The encoded protein is CASSEVPTGGGSPLHF. The full variable domain, with the rest looked up from reference TRBV19 and TRBJ1-6, is DGGITQSPKYLFRKEGQNVTLSCEQNLNHDAMYWYRQDPGQGLRLIYYSQIVNDFQKGDIAEGYSVSREKKESFPLTVTSAQKNPTAFYLCASSEVPTGGGSPLHFGNGTRLTVT.

This clone was detected a few times. The chain has TRBV2 and TRBJ1-1; unclear D gene. The V end was cut by 4 bases, the J end by 4 bases, with 10 bases between. The CDR3 is 13 residues long. The germline V gene encodes CDR1 SNHLY and CDR2 FYNNEI. The CDR3, as DNA: TGTGCCAGCAGTGGATTCGAGGTCACTGAAGCTTTCTTT. Amino acid sequence: CASSGFEVTEAFF.